The 14 T cell receptor beta chains below all came from one sample that was sequenced in a study of T-cell reconstitution after alpha-beta-depleted transplantation in children. TCRbeta library preparation incorporated unique molecular identifiers. TCRdb re-called the PCR reads with MiXCR, one entry per CDR3 protein. The top ten clones hold 14% of a sample with around 92,000 distinct CDR3 sequences, over 9% of them seen once. The sample consisted of PBMCs from the stem cell graft donor, taken from the stem cell graft. The receptors here all came from a human donor who donated a stem cell graft to a child with inherited bone marrow failure.

This clonotype was seen just once. The chain joins TRBV7-9 to TRBJ2-7, with a weak D call TRBD1 (5 bases). The germline V gene encodes CDR1 SEHNR and CDR2 FQNEAQ (reference sequence). The length of the CDR3 is 14 residues. The ends were cut back, 2 bases at V and 2 bases at J, with 10 bases in the middle. The DNA of the CDR3 is TGTGCCAGCAGCTTAAGTGACAGCACCTACGAGCAGTACTTC. Its translation: CASSLSDSTYEQYF. Supplemented by reference TRBV7-9 and TRBJ2-7, the full variable domain reads DTGVSQNPRHKITKRGQNVTFRCDPISEHNRLYWYRQTLGQGPEFLTYFQNEAQLEKSRLLSDRFSAERPKGSFSTLEIQRTEQGDSAMYLCASSLSDSTYEQYFGPGTRLTVT.

This clonotype showed up many times. This chain links TRBV7-6 with TRBJ2-7; 9 bases are a match to TRBD2. The length of the CDR3 is 16 residues. V shed 4 bases, J shed 3 bases, and the junction held 10 bases outside the gene matches. Looked up from germline, CDR1 is SGHVS and CDR2 is FNYEAQ. In DNA, the CDR3 is TGTGCCAGCAGCTCCAAGCCGGGACTAGCCGGCTACGAGCAGTACTTC. This sequence encodes CASSSKPGLAGYEQYF.

The chain uses TRBV19 and TRBJ2-3; 8 bases map to TRBD2. The CDR3 is 15 residues long. CDR1 is LNHDA, CDR2 SQIVND, per germline (reference sequence). The junction had 4 bases not matched to a gene; V was cut back by 5 bases and J by 0 bases. The CDR3 bases are TGTGCCAGTAGTTATAGCGGGATCAGCACAGATACGCAGTATTTT. Its translation is CASSYSGISTDTQYF.

The V call is TRBV4-3, the J call TRBJ2-2; 8 bases line up with TRBD1. CDR3 length: 17 residues. CDR1 LGHNA and CDR2 YSLEER come from the germline V gene. V gave up 3 bases and J gave up 0 bases; unmatched junction bases: 6. CDR3 amino acids: CASSHPATGANTGELFF. The CDR3 region has the DNA TGCGCCAGCAGCCACCCCGCGACAGGGGCGAACACCGGGGAGCTGTTTTTT.

This clonotype was detected many times. The gene calls are TRBV6-1 and TRBJ2-2, with a tentative D call TRBD1 (6 bases). The CDR3 covers 15 residues. Germline CDR1 reads MNHNS; CDR2 reads SASEGT. The V gene lost 0 bases and the J gene lost 1 base, with 6 bases spanning the gap. The CDR3 loop reads CASSEATGNTGELFF. The CDR3 DNA is TGTGCCAGCAGTGAAGCGACAGGGAACACCGGGGAGCTGTTTTTT.

In nucleotides, the CDR3 is TGTGCCATCAGTGACCAGCGGCTGGGCACAGATACGCAGTATTTT. It encodes CAISDQRLGTDTQYF. The rearrangement uses TRBV10-3 and TRBJ2-3, with a weak D call TRBD2 (5 bases). The germline V gene has CDR1 ENHRY and CDR2 SYGVKD. Trimming took off 3 bases at V and 1 base at J, with 11 bases between the two ends. CDR3 length equals 15 residues.

This clonotype was detected many times. The V call is TRBV7-2, the J call TRBJ1-1; D may be TRBD1 (6 bases). V shed 3 bases and J shed 3 bases, with 11 bases lying between them. The germline V gene has CDR1 SGHTA and CDR2 FQGNSA. The CDR3 contains 14 residues. CDR3 coding DNA: TGTGCCAGCAGCTTCCGGGGGCGGGACACTGAAGCTTTCTTT. Its translation is CASSFRGRDTEAFF.

There are many counts of this clonotype. This chain links TRBV7-9 with TRBJ2-5; D tentatively reads TRBD1 or TRBD2 (6 bases each). In germline, CDR1 is SEHNR, CDR2 FQNEAQ (reference sequence). V dropped 4 bases and J dropped 5 bases, with 11 bases sitting between them. CDR3 length: 13 amino acids. The CDR3 is CASSSSGAETQYF. For the CDR3, the DNA is TGTGCCAGCAGCTCTTCGGGGGCTGAGACCCAGTACTTC.

Many counts were recorded for this clonotype. The J gene is TRBJ1-3, the V gene TRBV20-1, with TRBD1 as a possible D gene (6 bases). The V end was cut by 1 base, the J end by 4 bases, with 14 bases between. Germline V gene lookup returns CDR1 DFQATT and CDR2 SNEGSKA (reference sequence). CDR3 size: 15 residues. This CDR3 reads CSARVGASIGNTIYF. CDR3 DNA sequence: TGCAGTGCTAGAGTGGGGGCCAGTATAGGAAACACCATATATTTT.

This clonotype was seen more than once but under ten times. The chain recombines TRBV5-1 with TRBJ2-2; tentative D call: TRBD2 (6 bases). V was trimmed by 0 bases and J by 9 bases, leaving 12 bases between them. Germline assignment: CDR1 SGHRS and CDR2 YFSETQ. The CDR3 is made up of 14 amino acids. This CDR3 is CASSLGDSHRELFF. CDR3 bases: TGCGCCAGCAGCTTGGGGGACTCCCACCGGGAGCTGTTTTTT.

The rearrangement joins TRBV19 to TRBJ2-3, with TRBD1 identical over 12 bases. With V trimmed by 5 bases and J by 3 bases, 12 bases remained unmatched. Germline lookup yields CDR1 LNHDA and CDR2 SQIVND (reference sequence). The CDR3 is 18 amino acids. The CDR3 DNA reads as TGTGCCAGTAGTCCGAAATCGGGGACAGGGGGCTGGACAGATACGCAGTATTTT. Its protein product is CASSPKSGTGGWTDTQYF.

This clonotype showed up many times. The chain employs TRBV19 and TRBJ1-1; no firm D call. Trimming left V 4 bases short and J 3 bases short, with 9 bases between. This CDR3 comprises 13 residues. CDR1 LNHDA and CDR2 SQIVND come from the germline V gene (reference sequence). As DNA, the CDR3 is TGTGCCAGTAGTAGGAATGAGTACACTGAAGCTTTCTTT. It is translated as CASSRNEYTEAFF.

This clonotype was observed a handful of times. The rearrangement links TRBV2 to TRBJ2-7; TRBD2 is a possible D gene (6 bases). Trimming took off 3 bases at V and 2 bases at J, with 11 bases between the two ends. Looked up from germline, CDR1 is SNHLY and CDR2 is FYNNEI. This CDR3 has 14 residues. The CDR3 spells CASSDRTKTYEQYF. The CDR3 coding sequence is TGTGCCAGCAGTGATAGGACTAAAACCTACGAGCAGTACTTC.

The sample holds many counts of this clonotype. This chain links TRBV4-3 with TRBJ2-7; the D is unclear. The V gene lost 0 bases and the J gene lost 0 bases, with 15 bases spanning the gap. This CDR3 has 17 residues. Germline loops: CDR1 LGHNA, CDR2 YSLEER. The CDR3 nucleotides are TGCGCCAGCAGCCAAGAAGAAGCAGGTATAAGCTCCTACGAGCAGTACTTC. Translated: CASSQEEAGISSYEQYF.